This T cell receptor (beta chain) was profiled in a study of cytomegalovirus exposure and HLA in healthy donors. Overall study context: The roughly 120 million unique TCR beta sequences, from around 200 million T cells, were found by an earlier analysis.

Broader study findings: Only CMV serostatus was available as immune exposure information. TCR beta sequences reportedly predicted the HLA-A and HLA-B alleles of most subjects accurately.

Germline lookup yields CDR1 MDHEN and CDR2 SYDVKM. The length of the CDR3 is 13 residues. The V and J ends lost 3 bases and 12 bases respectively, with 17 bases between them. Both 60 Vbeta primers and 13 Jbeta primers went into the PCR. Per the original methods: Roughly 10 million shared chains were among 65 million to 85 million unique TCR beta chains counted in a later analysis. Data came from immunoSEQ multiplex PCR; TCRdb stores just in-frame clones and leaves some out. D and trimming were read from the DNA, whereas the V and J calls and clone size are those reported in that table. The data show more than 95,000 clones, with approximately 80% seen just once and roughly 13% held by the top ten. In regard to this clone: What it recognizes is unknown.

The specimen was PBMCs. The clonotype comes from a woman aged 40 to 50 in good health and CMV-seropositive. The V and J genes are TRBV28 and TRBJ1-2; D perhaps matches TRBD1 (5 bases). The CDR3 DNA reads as TGTGCCAGCAGTTTTAGGGAGGGGAGGGCAAACACCTTC. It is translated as CASSFREGRANTF.